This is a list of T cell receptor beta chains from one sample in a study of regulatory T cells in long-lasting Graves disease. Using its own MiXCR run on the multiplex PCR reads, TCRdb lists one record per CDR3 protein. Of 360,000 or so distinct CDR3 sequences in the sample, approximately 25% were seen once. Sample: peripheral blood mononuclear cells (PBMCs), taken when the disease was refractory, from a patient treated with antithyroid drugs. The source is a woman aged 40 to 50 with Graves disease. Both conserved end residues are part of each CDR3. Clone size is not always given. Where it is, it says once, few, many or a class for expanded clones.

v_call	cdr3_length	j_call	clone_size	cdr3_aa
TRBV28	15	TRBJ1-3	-	CASSLDRASGTTIYF
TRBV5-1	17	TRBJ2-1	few	CASSLGLGREANNEQFF
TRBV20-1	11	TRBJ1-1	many	CSARPGTEAFF
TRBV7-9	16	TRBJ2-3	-	CASSLGLATSTDTQYF
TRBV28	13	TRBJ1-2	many	CASSLVQQGSYTF
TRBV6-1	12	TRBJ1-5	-	CASSDPGRPQHF
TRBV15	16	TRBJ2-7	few	CATSRGDRGRSYEQYF
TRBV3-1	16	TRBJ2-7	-	CASSPHGRSGAYEQYF
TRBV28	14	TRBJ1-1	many	CASSSARRNTEAFF
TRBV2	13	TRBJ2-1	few	CAKGTGSYNEQFF
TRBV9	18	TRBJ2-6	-	CASSGEGQGIAGANVLTF
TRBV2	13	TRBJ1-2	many	CASSETGDYGYTF
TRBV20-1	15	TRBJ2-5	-	CSAINPPDSSETQYF
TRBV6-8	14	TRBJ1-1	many	CASRTGTGDTEAFF
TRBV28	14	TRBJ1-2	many	CASSAPSVSYGYTF
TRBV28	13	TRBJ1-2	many	CASSLFRLYGYTF
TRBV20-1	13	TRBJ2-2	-	CSARDQGFGELFF
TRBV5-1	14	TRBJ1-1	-	CASSSGSLNTEAFF
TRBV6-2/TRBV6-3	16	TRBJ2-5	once	CASSYGTGSGWETQYF
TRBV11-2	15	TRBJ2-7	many	CASSLVTGAAYEQYF
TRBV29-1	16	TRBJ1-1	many	CSVDTGTPQGDTEAFF
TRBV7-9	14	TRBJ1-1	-	CASSRLQGNTEAFF